This TCR beta chain was sequenced during a study of cytomegalovirus exposure and HLA in healthy donors. The CDR3 spans 14 residues. V gave up 5 bases and J gave up 5 bases; unmatched junction bases: 9. Looked up from germline, CDR1 is LNHDA and CDR2 is SQIVND (reference sequence). Study observations and caveats: TCR beta V segments were, for the most part, productive about 87% or about 30% of the time in an earlier analysis. Later findings reportedly placed an Asian-associated ancestry cluster below the roughly 670-donor mean for N-insertions. As was reported, the HLA-A and HLA-B alleles of most subjects were accurately predicted from TCR beta sequences. Cytomegalovirus-associated status was assigned to some 180 TCR beta chains.

Remarks on this clone: Its matching antigen is unknown.

The PCR made use of 60 Vbeta and 13 Jbeta primers. The assay was immunoSEQ multiplex PCR, and TCRdb's table has in-frame clones only and misses some. The table includes about 190,000 clones, about three quarters detected once. The chain has TRBV19 and TRBJ2-7; 7 bases are a match to TRBD1. The TCR comes from a woman aged 40 to 49 in good health and CMV-seronegative. Sequenced sample: PBMCs. The CDR3 nucleotides read TGTGCCAGTAGTCCCCGACAGGGAAAGCACGAGCAGTACGTC. Amino acid sequence: CASSPRQGKHEQYV.